The T cell receptor (beta chain) under discussion was sequenced for a study of vaccination and CD4 T cells after COVID-19. The wider study: The study collected post-vaccine samples a median around 73 days after dose two, with a range of 14 to 241. For control cultures, the treatment was a CEFX pool, an HIV-1 Nef pool, or no peptide.

Concerning this clonotype: Its antigen remains unknown.

Sequenced with the Oncomine TCR Beta short-read assay was DNA taken from cultured CD4+ T cells. TCRdb redid the calling of the PCR reads with MiXCR, one entry per CDR3 protein. Of over 14,000 distinct CDR3 sequences in the sample, over 25% were seen once. V gave up 0 bases and J gave up 6 bases; unmatched junction bases: 7. CDR1 and CDR2 from the germline V gene are DFQATT and SNEGSKA (reference sequence). The CDR3 extends over 15 amino acids. Noted treatment: approximately 11-day PBMC culture with coronavirus spike peptide pools or control peptides (ViraFEST assay). The receptor was derived from a human donor who received a COVID-19 vaccine. The chain joins TRBV20-1 to TRBJ1-2; 10 positions agree with TRBD1. The sample was CD4+ T cells from blood, cultured in vitro, taken before SARS-CoV-2 vaccination. CDR3 protein: CSARDLRDRGDGYTF. CDR3 bases: TGCAGTGCTAGAGATCTGAGGGACAGGGGTGATGGCTACACCTTC.